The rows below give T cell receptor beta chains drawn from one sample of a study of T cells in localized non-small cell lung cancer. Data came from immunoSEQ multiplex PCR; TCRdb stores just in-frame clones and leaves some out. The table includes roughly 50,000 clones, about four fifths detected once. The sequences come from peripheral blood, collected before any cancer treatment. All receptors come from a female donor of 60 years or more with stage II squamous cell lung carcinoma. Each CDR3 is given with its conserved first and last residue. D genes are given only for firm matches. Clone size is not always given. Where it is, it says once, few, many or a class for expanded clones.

CASRTKDRGNQPQHF	TGTGCCAGTAGAACGAAGGACAGGGGGAATCAGCCCCAGCATTTT	once	TRBD1	TRBV19	TRBJ1-5
CAISDQGAEAFF	TGTGCCATCAGTGACCAGGGTGCTGAAGCTTTCTTT	NA	NA	TRBV10-3	TRBJ1-1
CASSFVTGVMNTEAFF	TGCGCCAGCAGCTTCGTAACAGGAGTCATGAACACTGAAGCTTTCTTT	NA	NA	TRBV5-1	TRBJ1-1
CASSPYAGTSSHFF	TGTGCCAGCAGCCCCTACGCCGGGACCTCAAGCCACTTCTTT	NA	NA	TRBV7-3	TRBJ1-1
CASSLEGRAGEAFF	TGTGCCAGCAGCTTAGAGGGCAGGGCGGGTGAAGCTTTCTTT	NA	NA	TRBV11-2	TRBJ1-1
CASSFRRAGNTIYF	TGTGCCAGCAGTTTTCGGCGGGCTGGAAACACCATATATTTT	NA	NA	TRBV6-5	TRBJ1-3
CASSVAQWLYGYTF	TGTGCCAGCAGCGTAGCACAGTGGCTCTATGGCTACACCTTC	NA	NA	TRBV7-9	TRBJ1-2
CASSLSKRQGYNYGYTF	TGTGCCAGCAGTTTATCGAAGCGACAGGGGTATAACTATGGCTACACCTTC	once	TRBD1	TRBV27	TRBJ1-2
CASSLEAGAGGYTF	TGCGCCAGCAGCTTGGAGGCAGGGGCTGGAGGCTACACCTTC	NA	NA	TRBV5-1	TRBJ1-2
CASTPEGQGGIYNQPQHF	TGTGCCAGTACCCCCGAGGGACAGGGGGGAATTTACAATCAGCCCCAGCATTTT	NA	TRBD1	TRBV19	TRBJ1-5
CATSGGTWQYF	TGTGCCACTTCGGGCGGGACTTGGCAGTATTTT	NA	NA	TRBV15	TRBJ2-3
CASSSFTGQETQYF	TGCGCCAGCAGCTCTTTTACGGGGCAAGAGACCCAGTACTTC	NA	NA	TRBV5-1	TRBJ2-5
CATSREDLGEKLFF	TGTGCCACCAGCAGAGAGGACCTGGGGGAAAAACTGTTTTTT	NA	NA	TRBV15	TRBJ1-4
CASSFPGSEQYF	TGCGCCAGCAGCTTTCCGGGGTCCGAGCAGTACTTC	NA	NA	TRBV5-1	TRBJ2-7
CSAGIGRNPGTGELFF	TGCAGCGCCGGAATTGGGAGGAACCCGGGCACCGGGGAGCTGTTTTTT	NA	NA	TRBV29-1	TRBJ2-2
CASSAQGALKWNNEQFF	TGTGCCAGCAGCGCACAGGGGGCGCTAAAGTGGAACAATGAGCAGTTCTTC	NA	TRBD1	TRBV9	TRBJ2-1
CASSQDAVYTDTQYF	TGCGCCAGCAGCCAAGACGCAGTTTACACAGATACGCAGTATTTT	once	NA	TRBV4-1	TRBJ2-3
CASSLSAPTSGGAPDTQYF	TGTGCCAGCAGTTTATCGGCCCCGACTAGCGGGGGGGCCCCAGATACGCAGTATTTT	NA	TRBD2	TRBV27	TRBJ2-3
CASRFSLSSYNEQFF	TGCGCCAGCAGATTTAGCCTTAGCTCCTACAATGAGCAGTTCTTC	NA	NA	TRBV5-1	TRBJ2-1
CASSLEGSNQPQHF	TGCGCCAGCAGCTTGGAGGGTAGCAATCAGCCCCAGCATTTT	NA	NA	TRBV5-1	TRBJ1-5
CASMGVSEKLFF	TGTGCCAGTATGGGAGTAAGTGAAAAACTGTTTTTT	NA	NA	TRBV19	TRBJ1-4
CASGRRQGNTEAFF	TGTGCCAGCGGGAGGAGACAGGGGAACACTGAAGCTTTCTTT	NA	TRBD1	TRBV6-5	TRBJ1-1
CASSLSAGSRSPLHF	TGCGCCAGCAGCTTGTCCGCGGGGTCTAGGTCACCCCTCCACTTT	NA	NA	TRBV5-1	TRBJ1-6
CASSQDGQGIGSYEQYF	TGTGCCAGCAGCCAAGATGGACAGGGTATAGGCTCCTACGAGCAGTACTTC	NA	TRBD1	TRBV14	TRBJ2-7
CASSLRGLSTDTQYF	TGTGCCAGCAGCTTAAGGGGGCTTAGCACAGATACGCAGTATTTT	NA	TRBD1	TRBV5-8	TRBJ2-3
CASSIGTVNTEAFF	TGTGCCAGTAGTATCGGGACAGTGAACACTGAAGCTTTCTTT	once	TRBD1	TRBV19	TRBJ1-1
CASSQDPGVYEQYF	TGCGCCAGCAGCCAGGACCCGGGCGTCTACGAGCAGTACTTC	NA	NA	TRBV4-3	TRBJ2-7
CASSLAGTNNYGYTF	TGTGCCAGCAGCTTAGCAGGGACCAATAACTATGGCTACACCTTC	NA	NA	TRBV7-8	TRBJ1-2
CASSQDPAPSSYNEQFF	TGCGCCAGCAGCCAAGACCCAGCACCAAGCTCCTACAATGAGCAGTTCTTC	NA	NA	TRBV4-1	TRBJ2-1
CASSLTGVNTEAFF	TGTGCCAGCAGCCTTACAGGGGTGAACACTGAAGCTTTCTTT	once	TRBD1	TRBV6-1	TRBJ1-1
CAWRGANYEQYF	TGTGCCTGGAGGGGGGCAAACTACGAGCAGTACTTC	once	NA	TRBV30	TRBJ2-7
CASSYQQGQDTQYF	TGTGCCAGCAGTTACCAGCAGGGGCAAGATACGCAGTATTTT	NA	NA	TRBV6-6	TRBJ2-3
CASTYRGRANSPLHF	TGTGCCAGCACCTACAGGGGAAGGGCTAATTCACCCCTCCACTTT	once	TRBD1	TRBV6-5	TRBJ1-6
CASSLVRGSNYGYTF	TGTGCCAGCAGCTTAGTTCGGGGATCCAACTATGGCTACACCTTC	NA	NA	TRBV7-6	TRBJ1-2
CASSQEGPNTSPLHF	TGTGCCAGCAGCCAAGAGGGGCCCAACACTTCACCCCTCCACTTT	NA	NA	TRBV14	TRBJ1-6
CASSIDASARGYTF	TGTGCCAGTAGTATAGATGCGTCTGCCCGGGGTTACACCTTC	NA	NA	TRBV19	TRBJ1-2
CASSPGGKGKSTEAFF	TGTGCCAGCAGCCCGGGGGGGAAGGGGAAGAGCACTGAAGCTTTCTTT	NA	NA	TRBV5-4	TRBJ1-1
CASSVLAGPGNEQFF	TGTGCCAGCAGTGTGCTAGCGGGCCCAGGAAATGAGCAGTTCTTC	NA	TRBD2	TRBV6-4	TRBJ2-1
CASSARTGVEAFF	TGTGCCAGCAGTGCCCGGACAGGGGTTGAAGCTTTCTTT	few	TRBD1	TRBV25-1	TRBJ1-1
CAISEGTTNQPQHF	TGTGCCATCAGTGAGGGGACAACTAATCAGCCCCAGCATTTT	NA	NA	TRBV10-3	TRBJ1-5
CASSPQLGGAGKQYF	TGTGCCAGTAGTCCCCAGTTAGGGGGCGCAGGGAAGCAGTACTTC	NA	TRBD1	TRBV19	TRBJ2-7
CARSGDSPPGQSSF	TGTGCCAGAAGCGGCGACTCTCCCCCGGGACAGTCGTCCTTC	NA	TRBD1	TRBV5-3	TRBJ2-7
CASSADRAGNQPQHF	TGTGCCAGCAGCGCCGACAGGGCGGGCAATCAGCCCCAGCATTTT	few	TRBD1	TRBV2	TRBJ1-5
CASSLGSQNTEAFF	TGTGCCAGCAGCTTAGGATCCCAGAACACTGAAGCTTTCTTT	few	NA	TRBV7-6	TRBJ1-1